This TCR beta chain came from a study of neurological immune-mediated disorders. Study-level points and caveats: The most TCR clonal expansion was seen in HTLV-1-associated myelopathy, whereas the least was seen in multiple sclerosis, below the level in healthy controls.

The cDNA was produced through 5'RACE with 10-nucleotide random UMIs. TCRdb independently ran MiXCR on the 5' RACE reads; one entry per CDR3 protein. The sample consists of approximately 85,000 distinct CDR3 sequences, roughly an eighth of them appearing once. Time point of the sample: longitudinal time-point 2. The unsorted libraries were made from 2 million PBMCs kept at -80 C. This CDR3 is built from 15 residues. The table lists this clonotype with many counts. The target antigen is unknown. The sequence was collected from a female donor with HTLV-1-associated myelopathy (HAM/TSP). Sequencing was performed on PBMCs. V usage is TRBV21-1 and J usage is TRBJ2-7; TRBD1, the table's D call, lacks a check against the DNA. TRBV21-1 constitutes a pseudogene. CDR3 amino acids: CASRGGATRSYEQYF. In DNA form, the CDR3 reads TGTGCCAGCAGAGGGGGCGCAACGAGATCCTACGAGCAGTACTTC.